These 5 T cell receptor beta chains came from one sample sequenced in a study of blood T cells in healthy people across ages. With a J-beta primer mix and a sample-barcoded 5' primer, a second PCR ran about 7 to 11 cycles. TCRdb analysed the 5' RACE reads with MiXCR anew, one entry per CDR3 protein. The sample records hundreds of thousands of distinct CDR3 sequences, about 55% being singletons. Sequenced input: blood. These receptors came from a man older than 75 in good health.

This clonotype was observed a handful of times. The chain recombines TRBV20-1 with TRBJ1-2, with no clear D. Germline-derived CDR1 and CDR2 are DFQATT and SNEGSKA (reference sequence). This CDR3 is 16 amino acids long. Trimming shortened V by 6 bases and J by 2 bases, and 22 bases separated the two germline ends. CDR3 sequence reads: CSAAPLPTALNYGYTF. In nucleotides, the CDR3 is TGCAGTGCCGCGCCCTTGCCGACCGCGTTAAACTATGGCTACACCTTC.

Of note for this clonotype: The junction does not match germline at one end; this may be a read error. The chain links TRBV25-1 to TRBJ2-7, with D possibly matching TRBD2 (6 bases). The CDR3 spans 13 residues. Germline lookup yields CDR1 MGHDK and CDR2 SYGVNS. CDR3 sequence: CASNGRGSYEHYF. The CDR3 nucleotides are TGTGCCAGCAACGGACGGGGGTCCTACGAGCACTACTTC.

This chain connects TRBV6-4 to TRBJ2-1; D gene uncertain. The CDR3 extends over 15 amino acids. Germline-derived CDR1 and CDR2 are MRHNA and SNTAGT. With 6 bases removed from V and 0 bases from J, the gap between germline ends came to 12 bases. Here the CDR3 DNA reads TGTGCCAGCAGACGCGAGGCAAGCTCCTACAATGAGCAGTTCTTC. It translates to CASRREASSYNEQFF.

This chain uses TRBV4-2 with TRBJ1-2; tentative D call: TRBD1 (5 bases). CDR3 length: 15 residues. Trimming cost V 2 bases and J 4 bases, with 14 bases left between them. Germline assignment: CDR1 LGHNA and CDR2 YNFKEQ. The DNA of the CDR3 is TGTGCCAGCAGCCAACCCCCGCAGGGTACCTATGGCTACACCTTC. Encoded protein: CASSQPPQGTYGYTF.

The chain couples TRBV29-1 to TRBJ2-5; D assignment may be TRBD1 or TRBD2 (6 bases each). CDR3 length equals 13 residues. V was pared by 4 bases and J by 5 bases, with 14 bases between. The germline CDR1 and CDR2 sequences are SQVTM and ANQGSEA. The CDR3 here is CSVGLGGPETQYF. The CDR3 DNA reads TGCAGCGTTGGACTAGGGGGGCCCGAGACCCAGTACTTC.